This T cell receptor beta chain derives from a study of OX40 agonist ivuxolimab in advanced cancers. On the study more broadly: Antecedent anti-PD-1, anti-PD-L1 or anti-CTLA-4 therapy was permissible, with roughly 36% having received some. Three patients got partial responses; one had hepatocellular carcinoma and two had cutaneous melanoma.

Profiling relied on immunoSEQ multiplex PCR, and the TCRdb table lists in-frame clones only, not all of them. The profile shows about 67,000 clones, roughly 92% of them singletons. The CDR3 covers 15 residues. CDR1 and CDR2 from the germline V gene are KGHSH and LQKENI. The J segment lost 2 bases and the V segment lost 3 bases, leaving 3 bases of the junction unmatched. Whole-study results and caveats: Certain nonresponders likewise exhibited a low normalized T-cell clonal expansion. The specificity for antigen of the expanded peripheral T cells was not determined.

A word on this clone: Its antigen is unknown.

The V gene is TRBV18, the J gene TRBJ2-1; 8 nucleotides agree with TRBD1. The receptor's source is an adult with an advanced solid tumor such as melanoma, head and neck, liver or kidney cancer. Sample: CD4+ or CD8+ T cells sorted from blood, taken in a trial of the OX40 agonist ivuxolimab. The CDR3: CASSPGTGPYNEQFF. The CDR3 DNA sequence: TGTGCCAGCTCACCGGGGACAGGACCCTACAATGAGCAGTTCTTC.